What follows is one TCR beta chain and its context. The source of the sample is a study of control samples from healthy donors and cancer patients. The V and J ends lost 0 bases and 7 bases, in that order; junction bases with no gene match: 8. The CDR3 length is 16 residues. Germline V gene sequence: CDR1 SGHDT, CDR2 YYEEEE. Using immunoSEQ multiplex PCR, the repertoire was profiled, and TCRdb retains in-frame clones only, with some absent. The sample lists some 30,000 clones, 75% to 95% occurring once. Input material: PBMCs. The chain couples TRBV5-6 to TRBJ2-2, with 8 bases that match TRBD1. This clonotype originated in a man aged 50-59 years with lung cancer. The CDR3 DNA reads as TGTGCCAGCAGCTTGGAGGCAGGGGGCTTAATCGGGGAGCTGTTTTTT. It is translated as CASSLEAGGLIGELFF. The full variable domain, completed using reference TRBV5-6 and TRBJ2-2, is DAGVTQSPTHLIKTRGQQVTLRCSPKSGHDTVSWYQQALGQGPQFIFQYYEEEERQRGNFPDRFSGHQFPNYSSELNVNALLLGDSALYLCASSLEAGGLIGELFFGEGSRLTVL.